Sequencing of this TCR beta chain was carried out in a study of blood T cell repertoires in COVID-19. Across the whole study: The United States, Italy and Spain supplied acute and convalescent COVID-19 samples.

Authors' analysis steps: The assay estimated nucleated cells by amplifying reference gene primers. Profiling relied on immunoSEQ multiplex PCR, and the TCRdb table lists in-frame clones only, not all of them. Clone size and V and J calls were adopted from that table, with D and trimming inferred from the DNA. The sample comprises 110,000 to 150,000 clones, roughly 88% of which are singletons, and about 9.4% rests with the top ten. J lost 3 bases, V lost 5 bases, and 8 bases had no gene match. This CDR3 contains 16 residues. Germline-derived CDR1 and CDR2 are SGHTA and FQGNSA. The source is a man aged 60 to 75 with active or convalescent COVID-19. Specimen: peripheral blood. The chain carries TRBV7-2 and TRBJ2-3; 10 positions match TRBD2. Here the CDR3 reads CASSISGTSATDTQYF. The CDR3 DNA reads TGTGCCAGCAGCATCTCCGGGACTAGCGCGACAGATACGCAGTATTTT.